This T cell receptor beta chain was recovered during a study of immune characterization of retroperitoneal liposarcoma. V lost 2 bases and J lost 12, with 7 bases in between. CDR1 is MNHNS, CDR2 SASEGT, per germline. The CDR3 totals 10 residues. As concerns this clonotype: A clone one base away is much larger, so this may be a read error.

Via MiXCR, TCRdb re-called the PCR reads, giving one row per CDR3 protein. The table includes roughly 20,000 distinct CDR3 sequences, 35% to 40% detected once. The receptor was isolated from a male donor with retroperitoneal liposarcoma. The chain recombines TRBV6-1 with TRBJ1-1; D gene uncertain. The sequenced sample consisted of blood. This chain's CDR3 is CASSEWVTFF. For the CDR3, the DNA is TGTGCCAGCAGTGAATGGGTTACTTTCTTT.